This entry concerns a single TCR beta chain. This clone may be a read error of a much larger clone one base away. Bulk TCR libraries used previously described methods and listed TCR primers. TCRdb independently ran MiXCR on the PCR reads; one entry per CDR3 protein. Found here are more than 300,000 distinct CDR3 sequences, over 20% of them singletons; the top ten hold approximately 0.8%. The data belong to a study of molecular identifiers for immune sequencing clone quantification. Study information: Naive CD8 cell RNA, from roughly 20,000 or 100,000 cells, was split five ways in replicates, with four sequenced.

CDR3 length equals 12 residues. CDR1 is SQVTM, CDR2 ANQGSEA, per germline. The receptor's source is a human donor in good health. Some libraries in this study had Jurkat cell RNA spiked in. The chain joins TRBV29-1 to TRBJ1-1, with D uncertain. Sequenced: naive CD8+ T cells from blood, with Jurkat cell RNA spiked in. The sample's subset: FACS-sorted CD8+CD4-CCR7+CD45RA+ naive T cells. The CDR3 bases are TGCAGCGTTAGGGAGATGAACGCTGAAGCTTTCTTT. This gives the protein CSVREMNAEAFF. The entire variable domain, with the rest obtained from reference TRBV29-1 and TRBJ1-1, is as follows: SAVISQKPSRDICQRGTSLTIQCQVDSQVTMMFWYRQQPGQSLTLIATANQGSEATYESGFVIDKFPISRPNLTFSTLTVSNMSPEDSSIYLCSVREMNAEAFFGQGTRLTVV.